The 9 T cell receptor beta chains below come from one sample, sequenced in a study of PD-1 and CTLA-4 blockade in melanoma. Here immunoSEQ multiplex PCR was the method, and the copy in TCRdb shows in-frame clones only, minus some. The profile shows nearly 30,000 clones, 70% to 90% of them singletons. The specimen comprised CD8+ T cells from peripheral blood, sampled before anti-PD-1 treatment. The receptors shown here come from a human donor with melanoma.

The chain is built from TRBV28 and TRBJ1-1; D might be TRBD1 (5 bases). V shed 6 bases and J shed 3 bases, with 11 bases lying between them. CDR1 and CDR2 (germline): MDHEN, SYDVKM. This CDR3 is 13 amino acids long. Written as DNA, the CDR3 is TGTGCCAGCAGCGGGGGAATGGACACTGAAGCTTTCTTT. Encoded protein: CASSGGMDTEAFF.

The rearrangement links TRBV30 to TRBJ2-2, with a weak D call TRBD2 (5 bases). The V gene's germline CDR1 is GTSNPN and CDR2 SVGIG (reference sequence). V was clipped by 5 bases and J by 1 base, with 11 bases between them. The CDR3 totals 14 residues. In nucleotides, the CDR3 is TGTGCCTGGGAGGGAGACGGGAACACCGGGGAGCTGTTTTTT. Protein product: CAWEGDGNTGELFF.

The chain uses TRBV3-1 (or the pseudogene TRBV3-2) and TRBJ2-7; no firm D call. This CDR3 region has 14 residues. Between the trimmed V and J ends, which lost 4 bases and 3 bases, there was a span of 13 bases. Germline V gene data show CDR1 as LGHDT and CDR2 as YNNKEL (reference sequence). CDR3 residues: CASSPTDTFYEQYF. CDR3 sequence (DNA): TGTGCCAGCAGCCCGACCGATACCTTCTACGAGCAGTACTTC.

V and J are TRBV19 and TRBJ1-5; 9 positions match TRBD1. The CDR3 sequence is 16 residues long. Germline V gene sequence: CDR1 LNHDA, CDR2 SQIVND (reference sequence). V dropped 8 bases and J dropped 2; count of bases not matched to a gene: 10. The CDR3 nucleotides read TGTGCCAGTCAGAGGACAGGGGATTTGGGCAATCAGCCCCAGCATTTT. This codes for CASQRTGDLGNQPQHF.

In this sample, this clone turned up once. The chain is built from TRBV7-9 and TRBJ2-5; TRBD2 matches 7 bases. The CDR3 runs to 15 residues. The J segment lost 10 bases and the V segment lost 5 bases, leaving 16 bases of the junction unmatched. Germline V gene data show CDR1 as SEHNR and CDR2 as FQNEAQ (reference sequence). The CDR3 is CASSPTPLGGEVQYF. CDR3 DNA sequence: TGTGCCAGCAGCCCGACCCCCTTGGGGGGGGAGGTCCAGTACTTC.

The rearrangement links TRBV11-2 to TRBJ2-6; D ambiguous. Germline V gives CDR1 SGHAT, CDR2 FQNNGV. This CDR3 region has 15 residues. Trimming cost V 1 base and J 0 bases, with 4 bases left between them. CDR3 in amino acids: CASSLAASGANVLTF. The DNA for the CDR3 is TGTGCCAGCAGCTTAGCAGCCTCTGGGGCCAACGTCCTGACTTTC.

The genes are TRBV30 and TRBJ2-3, with a weak D call TRBD1 (6 bases). Trimming left V 1 base short and J 2 bases short, with 10 bases between. CDR3 length equals 14 residues. Germline lookup yields CDR1 GTSNPN and CDR2 SVGIG (reference sequence). The CDR3 DNA sequence: TGTGCCTGGAGTGAAGGGGGACCCACAGATACGCAGTATTTT. This gives the protein CAWSEGGPTDTQYF.

The chain has TRBV24-1 and TRBJ2-2; D might be TRBD1 (5 bases). The CDR3 extends over 16 amino acids. Trimming shortened V by 4 bases and J by 2 bases, and 13 bases separated the two germline ends. Germline V gene sequence: CDR1 KGHDR, CDR2 SFDVKD. The CDR3: CATSDYTQANTGELFF. The CDR3 DNA sequence: TGTGCCACCAGTGACTACACACAGGCCAACACCGGGGAGCTGTTTTTT.

This clone was counted a single time. This chain uses TRBV27 with TRBJ2-2; 9 bases match TRBD1. The CDR3 covers 16 residues. Germline loops: CDR1 MNHEY, CDR2 SMNVEV (reference sequence). Trimming at V came to 3 bases and at J to 3 bases, leaving 5 bases not matched to a gene. The CDR3 nucleotides are TGTGCCAGCAGTTTGGGACAGGGTCTCGACACCGGGGAGCTGTTTTTT. This codes for CASSLGQGLDTGELFF.